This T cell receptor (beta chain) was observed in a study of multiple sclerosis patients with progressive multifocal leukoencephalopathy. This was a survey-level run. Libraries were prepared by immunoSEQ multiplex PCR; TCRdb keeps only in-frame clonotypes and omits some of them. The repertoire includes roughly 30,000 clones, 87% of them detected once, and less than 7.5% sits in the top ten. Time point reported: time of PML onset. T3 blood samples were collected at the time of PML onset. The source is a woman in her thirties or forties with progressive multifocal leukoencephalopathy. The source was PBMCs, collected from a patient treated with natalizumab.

The CDR3 loop is CASSTGWQAGELFF. In DNA, the CDR3 is TGTGCCAGCAGTACAGGGTGGCAGGCCGGGGAGCTGTTTTTT. This chain links TRBV7-9 with TRBJ2-2; TRBD1 might be the D (6 bases). V lost 6 bases and J 6 bases, leaving 14 bases between the germline ends. This CDR3 is 14 amino acids long. Germline values: CDR1 SEHNR, CDR2 FQNEAQ (reference sequence).